This T cell receptor (beta chain) was profiled in a study of T cell responses to AZD1222 COVID-19 vaccine. Study findings and constraints: Clonal diversity may have been underestimated, and the donors were mostly white British, with more females than males. CD4 TCRs associated with vaccination spanned spike, dominating at 160-218 and 743-854.

Produced via immunoSEQ multiplex PCR; TCRdb's table is partial and in-frame only. The table shows about 140,000 clones, with about 90% occurring only once. Concerning this clone: Its antigen is still unknown.

This specimen was peripheral blood, taken 28 days after the second dose of the MenACWY control vaccine. The source is an adult who received the MenACWY meningococcal vaccine as a control.

CDR3 in DNA: TGTGCCAGTAGGAACGCAGCGGGAGGGGGGTACAATGAGCAGTTCTTC. It codes for CASRNAAGGGYNEQFF. The chain links TRBV19 to TRBJ2-1; 10 bases are a match to TRBD2. Germline V gene sequence: CDR1 LNHDA, CDR2 SQIVND (reference sequence). The V segment lost 6 bases and the J segment 4 bases; nucleotides outside the gene matches: 9. The CDR3 consists of 16 residues.